These 9 T cell receptor beta chains were all obtained from the same sample, sequenced in a study of cytomegalovirus exposure and HLA in healthy donors. PCR was performed using 60 Vbeta and 13 Jbeta primers. Sequenced by immunoSEQ multiplex PCR; TCRdb stores in-frame clones only, minus some. There are 150,000 to 200,000 clones in the sample; 80% to 85% occur only once, and about 0.84% lies in the top ten. The sequencing input was PBMCs. The receptors originated from a woman aged 18 to 35 in good health and CMV-seronegative.

The V gene is TRBV18, the J gene TRBJ1-1; 9 bases match TRBD1. This CDR3 spans 17 amino acids. Trimming at V came to 3 bases and at J to 3 bases, leaving 11 bases not matched to a gene. Germline V gives CDR1 KGHSH, CDR2 LQKENI. CDR3 in amino acids: CASSPIQGARRDTEAFF. The CDR3 DNA reads TGTGCCAGCTCACCGATACAGGGGGCCCGGCGGGACACTGAAGCTTTCTTT.

CDR3 DNA sequence: TGCAGTGCTAGTCGGGGCACTGAAGCTTTCTTT. Translation gives CSASRGTEAFF. The J gene is TRBJ1-1, the V gene TRBV20-1, with unresolved D. V shed 3 bases and J shed 4 bases, with 6 bases lying between them. Germline CDR1 reads DFQATT; CDR2 reads SNEGSKA (reference sequence). The CDR3 is 11 amino acids.

V gene TRBV9 combines with J gene TRBJ1-1; no reliable D call. V shed 0 bases and J shed 3 bases, with 6 bases lying between them. This CDR3 is 13 amino acids long. In germline, CDR1 is SGDLS, CDR2 YYNGEE. CDR3 loop: CASSVDGYTEAFF. The CDR3 DNA follows: TGTGCCAGCAGCGTAGACGGGTACACTGAAGCTTTCTTT.

The J gene is TRBJ2-2, the V gene TRBV2, with 9 bases fitting TRBD1. This CDR3 comprises 16 residues. After removal of 0 bases from V and 8 bases from J, the junction contained 7 bases not matched to a gene. CDR1 SNHLY and CDR2 FYNNEI come from the germline V gene. The CDR3 is CASSEAGQGPRGELFF. CDR3 coding DNA: TGTGCCAGCAGTGAAGCGGGACAGGGTCCCAGGGGGGAGCTGTTTTTT.

Written as DNA, the CDR3 is TGTGCCAGCAGTTACTCGATACAGGGATTGCAGTACTTC. Translation: CASSYSIQGLQYF. The genes are TRBV6-5 and TRBJ2-7; D possibly corresponds to TRBD1 (6 bases). The V end was cut by 0 bases, the J end by 9 bases, with 12 bases between. The length of the CDR3 is 13 residues. Germline V lookup: CDR1 MNHEY, CDR2 SVGAGI.

This clone was detected only once. The chain is built from TRBV29-1 and TRBJ2-7, with TRBD1 matching over 7 bases. The CDR3 is made up of 14 amino acids. Germline V CDR1 and CDR2: SQVTM, ANQGSEA. Unmatched junction bases numbered 10, after V lost 6 bases and J lost 2 bases. In nucleotides, the CDR3 is TGCAGCGTGGGCGGACAGGAGAAAACCTACGAGCAGTACTTC. Its protein product is CSVGGQEKTYEQYF.

This clone has just one count. The V and J genes are TRBV28 and TRBJ2-1; a weak D match, TRBD2 (6 bases). Looked up from germline, CDR1 is MDHEN and CDR2 is SYDVKM. Deletions cut 5 bases from V and 2 bases from J, with 13 bases between. This CDR3 is 15 amino acids long. Here the CDR3 DNA reads TGTGCCAGCAGTCCACTAGCACCGACCTACAATGAGCAGTTCTTC. Amino acid sequence: CASSPLAPTYNEQFF. The full variable domain, its missing parts supplied by reference TRBV28 and TRBJ2-1, is DVKVTQSSRYLVKRTGEKVFLECVQDMDHENMFWYRQDPGLGLRLIYFSYDVKMKEKGDIPEGYSVSREKKERFSLILESASTNQTSMYLCASSPLAPTYNEQFFGPGTRLTVL.

This chain uses TRBV7-2 with TRBJ2-1; 8 nucleotides align to TRBD1. This CDR3 contains 16 residues. CDR1 SGHTA and CDR2 FQGNSA come from the germline V gene. Trimming cost V 4 bases and J 5 bases; bases outside gene matches: 10. CDR3 amino acids: CASSSDRGLGNNEQFF. The CDR3 coding sequence is TGTGCCAGCAGCTCAGACAGGGGTTTGGGGAACAATGAGCAGTTCTTC.

This chain links TRBV12-2 with TRBJ2-7; the table's D call TRBD2 went unverified against the DNA. TRBV12-2 is described as a pseudogene. This CDR3 region has 16 residues. CDR3 protein: CASRCQGLADNYEQYF. DNA for the CDR3: TGTGCAAGTCGCTGCCAGGGACTAGCGGATAACTACGAGCAGTACTTC.